This T cell receptor (beta chain) was recorded in a study of OX40 agonist ivuxolimab in advanced cancers. Whole-study context: Three patients had partial responses: one hepatocellular carcinoma, two cutaneous melanoma.

The protocol was immunoSEQ multiplex PCR, while the TCRdb copy is restricted to in-frame clones and leaves out a portion. The sample has approximately 94,000 clones, around nine tenths seen once; the top ten hold about 0.89%. Sequencing was performed on CD4+ or CD8+ T cells sorted from blood, taken in a trial of the OX40 agonist ivuxolimab. The receptor's source is an adult with an advanced solid tumor such as melanoma, head and neck, liver or kidney cancer.

CDR3 amino acids: CASSFEGREIHTGELFF. CDR3 nucleotide sequence: TGTGCCAGTAGTTTCGAGGGGCGGGAGATCCACACCGGGGAGCTGTTTTTT. V is TRBV19 and J is TRBJ2-2, with 7 positions matching TRBD2. The germline V gene encodes CDR1 LNHDA and CDR2 SQIVND (reference sequence). V dropped 5 bases and J dropped 3; count of bases not matched to a gene: 12. This CDR3 is 17 amino acids long.